The 24 T cell receptor beta chains reported below all come from one sample, sequenced in a study of human T cells and chemical hapten exposure. MiXCR was run by TCRdb on the RACE reads, yielding one entry per CDR3 protein. The profile shows 240,000 or so distinct CDR3 sequences, about 9% of them singletons. Time point indicated: pre-sensitization, week 0. Treatment reported: therapeutic diphenylcyclopropenone sensitization with weekly scalp DPC. This specimen consisted of whole blood, obtained in connection with sensitization to the hapten diphenylcyclopropenone (DPC). The receptors stem from a woman aged 40 to 50 with alopecia areata. Some clones in this sample may be carry-over from other donors' samples.

This clonotype came up a few times. V usage is TRBV13 and J usage is TRBJ2-1; D call uncertain. V lost 4 bases and J 3 bases, leaving 10 bases between the germline ends. The CDR3 covers 14 residues. CDR1 and CDR2 from the germline V gene are PRHDT and FYEKMQ (reference sequence). The CDR3 reads CASSSAGFYNEQFF. The DNA for the CDR3 is TGTGCCAGCAGCTCTGCCGGATTCTACAATGAGCAGTTCTTC.

The V gene is TRBV27, the J gene TRBJ2-1, with D perhaps matching TRBD2 (6 bases). CDR3 size: 13 residues. Germline assignment: CDR1 MNHEY and CDR2 SMNVEV (reference sequence). V was pared by 7 bases and J by 7 bases, with 14 bases between. This chain's CDR3 is CASTPVGGNEQFF. The CDR3 nucleotides read TGTGCCAGCACTCCCGTAGGAGGGAATGAGCAGTTCTTC.

The sample holds many counts of this clonotype. This chain joins TRBV7-2 and TRBJ2-1; 12 nucleotides line up with TRBD2. V lost 5 bases, J lost 4 bases, and 6 bases stayed unmatched. The CDR3 consists of 16 residues. Per germline, CDR1 SGHTA and CDR2 FQGNSA. The DNA for the CDR3 is TGTGCCAGCAGCCCCCCGGGACTAGCGGGTTACAATGAGCAGTTCTTC. Its translation is CASSPPGLAGYNEQFF.

This clonotype has ten or more counts. The rearrangement uses TRBV28 and TRBJ2-7, with TRBD2 matching over 7 bases. With V trimmed by 4 bases and J by 3 bases, 12 bases remained unmatched. This CDR3 has 16 residues. CDR1 is MDHEN and CDR2 is SYDVKM in the germline V gene. CDR3 nucleotide sequence: TGTGCCAGCAGTTACCCGGCGGGAGAGTATTACTACGAGCAGTACTTC. Amino acids: CASSYPAGEYYYEQYF.

This clonotype appeared a few times. The gene calls are TRBV14 and TRBJ2-7; D gene uncertain. This CDR3 is built from 12 residues. Trimming removed 4 bases at V and 3 bases at J, with 7 bases between. CDR1 is SGHDN, CDR2 FVKESK, per germline. Written as DNA, the CDR3 is TGTGCCAGCAGCCGAACGAACTACGAGCAGTACTTC. Translating gives CASSRTNYEQYF.

V gene TRBV28 combines with J gene TRBJ2-7, with 8 bases that match TRBD2. V lost 2 bases, J lost 0 bases, and 6 bases stayed unmatched. Germline lookup yields CDR1 MDHEN and CDR2 SYDVKM. This CDR3 is built from 16 residues. In DNA, the CDR3 is TGTGCCAGCAGTTTAGCCAGAAGCGGGAGCTCCTACGAGCAGTACTTC. Its protein product is CASSLARSGSSYEQYF.

The rearrangement joins TRBV6-5 to TRBJ2-7; 7 bases are a match to TRBD2. There are 14 residues in the CDR3. From germline, CDR1 is MNHEY and CDR2 SVGAGI. The J segment lost 6 bases and the V segment lost 6 bases, leaving 11 bases of the junction unmatched. CDR3 sequence reads: CASSLGGSRAEQYF. In DNA, the CDR3 is TGTGCCAGCAGCCTGGGGGGGAGTCGAGCCGAGCAGTACTTC.

The genes are TRBV28 and TRBJ1-5; the D is unclear. Trimming took off 4 bases at V and 1 base at J, with 11 bases between the two ends. The CDR3 covers 15 residues. Germline loops: CDR1 MDHEN, CDR2 SYDVKM. The chain's CDR3 is CASSSAQLSNQPQHF. The CDR3 DNA is TGTGCCAGCAGTTCGGCTCAACTCAGCAATCAGCCCCAGCATTTT. The whole variable domain, remainder taken from reference TRBV28 and TRBJ1-5, is DVKVTQSSRYLVKRTGEKVFLECVQDMDHENMFWYRQDPGLGLRLIYFSYDVKMKEKGDIPEGYSVSREKKERFSLILESASTNQTSMYLCASSSAQLSNQPQHFGDGTRLSIL.

The rearrangement uses TRBV4-1 and TRBJ1-6; D not resolved. Germline V lookup: CDR1 MGHRA, CDR2 YSYEKL. The CDR3 is 17 residues long. The V and J ends lost 2 bases and 7 bases respectively, with 18 bases between them. In DNA, the CDR3 is TGCGCCAGCAGCCAAAATCCATCCGGCGGAGGCAATTCACCCCTCCACTTT. This sequence encodes CASSQNPSGGGNSPLHF.

J is TRBJ2-3 and V is TRBV14; no clear D gene. Germline loops: CDR1 SGHDN, CDR2 FVKESK. This CDR3 comprises 11 residues. Trimming cost V 6 bases and J 7 bases, with 8 bases left between them. The CDR3 sequence is CASSTTNTQYF. CDR3 coding DNA: TGTGCCAGCAGTACTACTAATACGCAGTATTTT.

The chain couples TRBV3-1 to TRBJ1-1; TRBD1 might be the D (5 bases). Germline-derived CDR1 and CDR2 are LGHDT and YNNKEL (reference sequence). Trimming left V 0 bases short and J 0 bases short, with 11 bases between. The CDR3 spans 16 residues. In DNA, the CDR3 is TGTGCCAGCAGCCAAGATTGGGGGGACCTGAACACTGAAGCTTTCTTT. Its translation is CASSQDWGDLNTEAFF.

This clonotype has a handful of counts. The chain links TRBV6-2 or TRBV6-3 to TRBJ2-1; possibly TRBD1 for D (6 bases). Trimming removed 6 bases at V and 3 bases at J, with 9 bases between. Germline CDR1 is MNHEY and CDR2 is SVGEGT. CDR3 size: 13 residues. This CDR3 reads CASRGQYYNEQFF. Written as DNA, the CDR3 is TGTGCCAGCAGAGGACAGTACTACAATGAGCAGTTCTTC.

The J gene is TRBJ2-7, the V gene TRBV27; D is possibly TRBD2 (6 bases). V gave up 6 bases and J gave up 3 bases, with 18 bases separating them. There are 15 residues in the CDR3. Germline CDR1 is MNHEY and CDR2 is SMNVEV (reference sequence). CDR3 in DNA: TGTGCCAGCAGCCCCGGGACTGGCCCGATCTACGAGCAGTACTTC. Its protein is CASSPGTGPIYEQYF.

The sample holds a few counts of this clonotype. The V and J genes are TRBV7-9 and TRBJ1-1, with 7 positions matching TRBD1. Trimming removed 2 bases from V and 6 bases from J; junction bases left unmatched: 9. The CDR3 length is 15 residues. Germline V CDR1 and CDR2: SEHNR, FQNEAQ (reference sequence). The CDR3 DNA follows: TGTGCCAGCAGCTTACGAGGAGGGGGCAATGCTGAAGCTTTCTTT. Translation gives CASSLRGGGNAEAFF.

The table lists this clonotype with many counts. The V gene is TRBV4-3, the J gene TRBJ2-1, with D tentatively TRBD1 (5 bases). Germline V gene data show CDR1 as LGHNA and CDR2 as YSLEER. This CDR3 comprises 17 residues. Trimming cost V 0 bases and J 3 bases, with 15 bases left between them. In DNA, the CDR3 is TGCGCCAGCAGCCAAGAGGGTGTACAGGATCACTACAATGAGCAGTTCTTC. Protein: CASSQEGVQDHYNEQFF.

This clonotype has just a few counts. This rearrangement joins TRBV6-5 to TRBJ2-7, with a tentative D call TRBD1 (6 bases). Between the trimmed V and J ends, which lost 0 bases and 1 base, there was a span of 16 bases. This CDR3 region has 17 residues. Germline lookup yields CDR1 MNHEY and CDR2 SVGAGI. CDR3 sequence reads: CASSYSPWDTKSYEQYF. In DNA, the CDR3 is TGTGCCAGCAGTTACTCACCTTGGGACACCAAATCCTACGAGCAGTACTTC.

The V call is TRBV28, the J call TRBJ2-7, with 10 bases fitting TRBD2. This CDR3 is built from 15 residues. The V gene end was trimmed by 4 bases and the J gene end by 4 bases; junction bases not matched to a gene: 7. The V gene's germline CDR1 is MDHEN and CDR2 SYDVKM. DNA for the CDR3: TGTGCCAGCAGTTACGCCCTAGCGGGAGTTTACGAGCAGTACTTC. This translates into CASSYALAGVYEQYF. The variable domain in full, completed from reference TRBV28 and TRBJ2-7, reads DVKVTQSSRYLVKRTGEKVFLECVQDMDHENMFWYRQDPGLGLRLIYFSYDVKMKEKGDIPEGYSVSREKKERFSLILESASTNQTSMYLCASSYALAGVYEQYFGPGTRLTVT.

This clonotype was seen at least ten times. The chain links TRBV20-1 to TRBJ1-5, with TRBD1 matching 10 bases. Germline V gives CDR1 DFQATT, CDR2 SNEGSKA (reference sequence). After removal of 2 bases from V and 6 bases from J, the junction contained 7 bases not matched to a gene. The length of the CDR3 is 15 residues. Here the CDR3 DNA reads TGCAGTGCTAGAAAGACAGGGGGCAGGGGTCAGCCCCAGCATTTT. Translation: CSARKTGGRGQPQHF.

V gene TRBV14 combines with J gene TRBJ1-1; D not resolved. The CDR3 contains 15 residues. From germline, CDR1 is SGHDN and CDR2 FVKESK. V dropped 1 base and J dropped 0 bases, with 9 bases sitting between them. CDR3 loop: CASSQAGALNTEAFF. In nucleotides, the CDR3 is TGTGCCAGCAGCCAAGCAGGCGCCCTGAACACTGAAGCTTTCTTT.

The CDR3 sequence is CASSLSKAGRNNWGEQFF. The CDR3 DNA reads TGTGCCAGCAGTTTATCGAAAGCAGGGAGGAATAACTGGGGTGAGCAGTTCTTC. The chain carries TRBV27 and TRBJ2-1; TRBD2 might be the D (6 bases). Trimming took 0 bases from V and 9 from J, leaving 24 bases between them. The germline CDR1 and CDR2 sequences are MNHEY and SMNVEV (reference sequence). CDR3 size: 18 residues.

Remarks on this clonotype: The junction and the germline gene differ at one end; a read error may be behind it. The chain has TRBV12-3 or TRBV12-4 and TRBJ2-1, with TRBD2 matching over 10 bases. The CDR3 is 18 amino acids. The CDR3 reads CASRKTRHVAGGGNEQFF. The CDR3 DNA follows: TGCGCCAGCAGGAAAACCCGACACGTAGCGGGAGGTGGGAATGAGCAGTTCTTC.

For this clonotype: Compared with germline, one end of the junction differs, possibly owing to a read error. This sequence joins TRBV5-4 and TRBJ2-1, with 12 bases matching TRBD2. The CDR3 has 16 residues. Germline V gene data show CDR1 as SGHNT and CDR2 as YYREEE (reference sequence). As DNA, the CDR3 is TGTGTCAGCAGTCGGCGCCTAGCGGGAGGGCCAAATGAGCAGTTCTTC. It codes for CVSSRRLAGGPNEQFF.

The table lists this clonotype with a few counts. V usage is TRBV20-1 and J usage is TRBJ2-1; tentatively, D is TRBD2 (6 bases). Trimming stripped 3 bases from V and 4 bases from J, with 13 bases between. The CDR3 contains 14 residues. CDR1 DFQATT and CDR2 SNEGSKA come from the germline V gene (reference sequence). DNA of the CDR3: TGCAGTGCTAGGTCCCTAGCGCCATACAATGAGCAGTTCTTC. It codes for CSARSLAPYNEQFF.

This clonotype has a count of ten or more. The rearrangement uses TRBV9 and TRBJ2-1; possible D gene TRBD2, 6 bases. The CDR3 is 13 residues long. CDR1 and CDR2 from the germline V gene are SGDLS and YYNGEE. The germline V and J ends were trimmed by 2 bases and 4 bases, with 7 bases remaining between them. The chain's CDR3 is CASSVGSYNEQFF. DNA for the CDR3: TGTGCCAGCAGCGTCGGGAGTTACAATGAGCAGTTCTTC.